The following is a T cell receptor beta chain sequence with its context. Method: immunoSEQ multiplex PCR; TCRdb's copy keeps in-frame clones and lacks some. The sample has some 60,000 clones, around 87% seen once. The data belong to a study of blood T cell repertoires in COVID-19. CDR1 and CDR2 (germline): SGHAT, FQNNGV. Trimming took off 2 bases at V and 0 bases at J, with 14 bases between the two ends. The CDR3 sequence is 17 residues long. Sequenced sample: peripheral blood. This chain connects TRBV11-2 to TRBJ1-3, with D perhaps matching TRBD1 (5 bases). The TCR was taken from a human donor with active COVID-19. The donor label of this sample is uncertain. CDR3 DNA sequence: TGTGCCAGCAGCTTACGGGGGACGGGAGCCTCTGGAAACACCATATATTTT. Encoded protein: CASSLRGTGASGNTIYF.